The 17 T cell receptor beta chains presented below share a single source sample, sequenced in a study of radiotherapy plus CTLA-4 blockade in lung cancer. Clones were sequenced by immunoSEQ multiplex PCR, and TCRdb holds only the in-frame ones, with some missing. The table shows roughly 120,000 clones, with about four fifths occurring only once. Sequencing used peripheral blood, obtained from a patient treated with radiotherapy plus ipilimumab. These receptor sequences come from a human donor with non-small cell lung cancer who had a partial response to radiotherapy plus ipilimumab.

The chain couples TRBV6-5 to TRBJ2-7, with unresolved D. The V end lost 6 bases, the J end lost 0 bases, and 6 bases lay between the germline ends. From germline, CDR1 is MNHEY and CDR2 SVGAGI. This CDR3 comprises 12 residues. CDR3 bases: TGTGCCAGCAGGTCTAGCTCCTACGAGCAGTACTTC. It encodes CASRSSSYEQYF.

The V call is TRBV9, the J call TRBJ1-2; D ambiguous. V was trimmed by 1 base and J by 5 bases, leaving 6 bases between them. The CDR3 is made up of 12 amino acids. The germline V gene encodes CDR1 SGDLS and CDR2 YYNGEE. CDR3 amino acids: CASSVPGYGYTF. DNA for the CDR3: TGTGCCAGCAGCGTACCGGGGTATGGCTACACCTTC.

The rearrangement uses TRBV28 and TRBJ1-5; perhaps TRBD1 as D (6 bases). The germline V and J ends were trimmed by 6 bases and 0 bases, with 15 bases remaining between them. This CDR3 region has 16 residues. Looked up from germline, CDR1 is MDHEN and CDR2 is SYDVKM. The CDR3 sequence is CASREGVGDSNQPQHF. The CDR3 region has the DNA TGTGCCAGCAGAGAGGGGGTTGGAGATAGCAATCAGCCCCAGCATTTT.

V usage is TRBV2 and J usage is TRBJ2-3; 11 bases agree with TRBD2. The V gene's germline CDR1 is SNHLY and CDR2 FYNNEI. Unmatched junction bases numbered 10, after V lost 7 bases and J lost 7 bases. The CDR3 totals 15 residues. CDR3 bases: TGTGCCAGCACCTTAGCGGGAGGGGAGACAAATACGCAGTATTTT. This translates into CASTLAGGETNTQYF.

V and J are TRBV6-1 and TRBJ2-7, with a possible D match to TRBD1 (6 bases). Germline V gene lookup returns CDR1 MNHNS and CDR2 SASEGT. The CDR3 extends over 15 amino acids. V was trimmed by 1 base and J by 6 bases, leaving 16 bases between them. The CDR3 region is CASSEGGHPLVEQYF. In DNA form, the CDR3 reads TGTGCCAGCAGTGAAGGGGGGCATCCACTCGTCGAGCAGTACTTC.

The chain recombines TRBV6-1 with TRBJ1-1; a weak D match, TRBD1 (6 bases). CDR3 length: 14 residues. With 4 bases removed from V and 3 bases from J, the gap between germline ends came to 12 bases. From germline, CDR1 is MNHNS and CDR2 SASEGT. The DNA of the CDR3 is TGTGCCAGCAGTGCACGACCAGGGGACACTGAAGCTTTCTTT. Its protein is CASSARPGDTEAFF.

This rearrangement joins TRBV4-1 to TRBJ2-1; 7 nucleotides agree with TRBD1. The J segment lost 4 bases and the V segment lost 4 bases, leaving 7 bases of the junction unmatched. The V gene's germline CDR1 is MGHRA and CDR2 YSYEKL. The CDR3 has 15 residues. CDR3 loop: CASSLDRVPYNEQFF. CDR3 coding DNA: TGCGCCAGCAGCCTAGACAGGGTTCCGTACAATGAGCAGTTCTTC.

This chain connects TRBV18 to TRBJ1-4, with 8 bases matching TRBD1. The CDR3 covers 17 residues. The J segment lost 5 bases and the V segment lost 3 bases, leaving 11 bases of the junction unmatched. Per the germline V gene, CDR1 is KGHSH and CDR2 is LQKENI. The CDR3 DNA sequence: TGTGCCAGCTCACCTACGACCGGGACAGGAGACAATGAAAAACTGTTTTTT. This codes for CASSPTTGTGDNEKLFF.

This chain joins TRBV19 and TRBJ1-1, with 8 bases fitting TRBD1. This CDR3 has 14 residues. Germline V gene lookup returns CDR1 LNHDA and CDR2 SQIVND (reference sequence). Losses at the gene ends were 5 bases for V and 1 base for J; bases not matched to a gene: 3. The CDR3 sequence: CASSSGQANTEAFF. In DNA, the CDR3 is TGTGCCAGTAGTTCGGGACAGGCGAACACTGAAGCTTTCTTT.

CDR3 nucleotide sequence: TGTGCCAGCAGCTTAGATTTAGGAGTGACTGGGGCCAACGTCCTGACTTTC. Its protein product is CASSLDLGVTGANVLTF. The J gene is TRBJ2-6, the V gene TRBV11-1, with D uncertain. The CDR3 is 17 residues long. Germline lookup yields CDR1 SGHAT and CDR2 FQDESV (reference sequence). Trimming left V 1 base short and J 2 bases short, with 12 bases between.

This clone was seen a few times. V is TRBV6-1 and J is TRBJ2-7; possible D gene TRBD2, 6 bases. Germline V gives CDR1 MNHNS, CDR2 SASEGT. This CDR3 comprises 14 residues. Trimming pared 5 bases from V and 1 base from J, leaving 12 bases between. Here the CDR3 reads CASSYRAGSYEQYV. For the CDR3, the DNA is TGTGCCAGCAGTTATCGAGCGGGTTCCTACGAGCAGTACGTC.

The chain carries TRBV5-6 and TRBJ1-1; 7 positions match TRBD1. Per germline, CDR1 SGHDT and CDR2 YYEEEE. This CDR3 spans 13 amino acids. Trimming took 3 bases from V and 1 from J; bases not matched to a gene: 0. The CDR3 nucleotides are TGTGCCAGCAGCTGGGACAGGAACACTGAAGCTTTCTTT. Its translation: CASSWDRNTEAFF.

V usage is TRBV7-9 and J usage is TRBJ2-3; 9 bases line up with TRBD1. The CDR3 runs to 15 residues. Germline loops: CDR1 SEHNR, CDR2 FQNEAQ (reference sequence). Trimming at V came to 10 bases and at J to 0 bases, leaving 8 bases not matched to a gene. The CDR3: CATDRGELSTDTQYF. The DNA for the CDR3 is TGTGCCACCGACAGGGGGGAACTCAGCACAGATACGCAGTATTTT. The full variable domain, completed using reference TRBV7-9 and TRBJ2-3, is DTGVSQNPRHKITKRGQNVTFRCDPISEHNRLYWYRQTLGQGPEFLTYFQNEAQLEKSRLLSDRFSAERPKGSFSTLEIQRTEQGDSAMYLCATDRGELSTDTQYFGPGTRLTVL.

CDR3 coding DNA: TGTGCCAGCAGTTACGCCGCAGGGCGACAGCCCCAGCATTTT. Translated, it gives CASSYAAGRQPQHF. The rearrangement links TRBV6-5 to TRBJ1-5; maybe TRBD1 (5 bases). Germline V CDR1 and CDR2: MNHEY, SVGAGI. Between the trimmed V and J ends, which lost 2 bases and 7 bases, there was a span of 12 bases. The CDR3 is made up of 14 amino acids.

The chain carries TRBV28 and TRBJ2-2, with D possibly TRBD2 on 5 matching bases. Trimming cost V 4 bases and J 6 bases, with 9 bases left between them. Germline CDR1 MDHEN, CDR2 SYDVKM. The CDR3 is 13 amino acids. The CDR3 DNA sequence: TGTGCCAGCAGTTCCCCGGGATCCGGGGAGCTGTTTTTT. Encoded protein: CASSSPGSGELFF. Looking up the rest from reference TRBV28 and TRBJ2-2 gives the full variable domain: DVKVTQSSRYLVKRTGEKVFLECVQDMDHENMFWYRQDPGLGLRLIYFSYDVKMKEKGDIPEGYSVSREKKERFSLILESASTNQTSMYLCASSSPGSGELFFGEGSRLTVL.

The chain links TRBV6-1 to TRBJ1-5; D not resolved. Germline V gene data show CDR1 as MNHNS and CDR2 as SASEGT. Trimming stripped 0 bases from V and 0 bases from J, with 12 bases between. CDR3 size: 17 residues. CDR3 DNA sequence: TGTGCCAGCAGTGAAGCGCCCGGCGGTTATAGCAATCAGCCCCAGCATTTT. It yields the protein CASSEAPGGYSNQPQHF.

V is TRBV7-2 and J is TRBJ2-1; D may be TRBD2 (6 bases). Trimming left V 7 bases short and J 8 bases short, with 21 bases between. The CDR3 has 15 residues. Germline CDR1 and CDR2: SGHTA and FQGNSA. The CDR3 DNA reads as TGTGCCAGCAACGCGGGCGGCGGGAACGTCTATGAGCAGTTCTTC. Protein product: CASNAGGGNVYEQFF.